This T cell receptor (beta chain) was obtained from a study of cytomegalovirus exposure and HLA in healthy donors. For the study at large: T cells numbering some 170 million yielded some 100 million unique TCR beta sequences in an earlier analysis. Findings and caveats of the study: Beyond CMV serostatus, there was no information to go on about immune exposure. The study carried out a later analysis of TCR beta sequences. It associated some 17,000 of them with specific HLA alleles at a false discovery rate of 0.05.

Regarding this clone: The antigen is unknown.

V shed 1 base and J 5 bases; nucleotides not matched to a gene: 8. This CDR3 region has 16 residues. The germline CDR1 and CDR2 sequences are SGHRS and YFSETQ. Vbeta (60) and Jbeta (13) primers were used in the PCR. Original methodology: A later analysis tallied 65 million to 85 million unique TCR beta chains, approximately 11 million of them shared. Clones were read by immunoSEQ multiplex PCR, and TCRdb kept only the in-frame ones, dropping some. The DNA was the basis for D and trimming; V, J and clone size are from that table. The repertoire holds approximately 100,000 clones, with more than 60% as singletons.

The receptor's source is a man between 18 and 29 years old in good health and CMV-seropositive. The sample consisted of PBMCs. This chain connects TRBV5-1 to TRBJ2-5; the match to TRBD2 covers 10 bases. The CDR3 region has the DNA TGCGCCAGCAGCTTGAGCGGGGGGGTCGTGACCGAGACCCAGTACTTC. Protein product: CASSLSGGVVTETQYF. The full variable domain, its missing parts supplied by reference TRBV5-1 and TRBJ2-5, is KAGVTQTPRYLIKTRGQQVTLSCSPISGHRSVSWYQQTPGQGLQFLFEYFSETQRNKGNFPGRFSGRQFSNSRSEMNVSTLELGDSALYLCASSLSGGVVTETQYFGPGTRLLVL.